These 26 T cell receptor beta chains share one sample of origin, sequenced in a study of blood T cells in healthy people across ages. Primed by a sample-barcoded 5' primer and a J-beta primer mix, a second PCR proceeded for about 7 to 11 cycles. A single record per CDR3 protein comes from TCRdb applying MiXCR to the 5' RACE reads. The data contain over 700,000 distinct CDR3 sequences, 25% of them singletons. The same sample was also used in a study of T cells of mothers and their children.

Sequenced input: blood. These receptors were taken from a boy aged 10-17 years in good health.

J is TRBJ2-1 and V is TRBV5-1; 10 bases line up with TRBD2. Trimming removed 4 bases from V and 4 bases from J; junction bases left unmatched: 5. The CDR3 is made up of 15 amino acids. The germline CDR1 and CDR2 sequences are SGHRS and YFSETQ. CDR3 residues: CASSVRLAGYNEQFF. CDR3 in DNA: TGCGCCAGCAGCGTGAGACTAGCGGGTTACAATGAGCAGTTCTTC.

The chain combines TRBV7-9 with TRBJ1-3, with unresolved D. The CDR3 contains 17 residues. Germline V gene sequence: CDR1 SEHNR, CDR2 FQNEAQ (reference sequence). V was cut by 2 bases and J by 0 bases, with 14 bases left in between. CDR3 nucleotides: TGTGCCAGCAGCTTATTATTGGCGGAACTCTCTGGAAACACCATATATTTT. It codes for CASSLLLAELSGNTIYF.

V usage is TRBV10-3 and J usage is TRBJ1-1; D is possibly TRBD1 (5 bases). CDR1 is ENHRY, CDR2 SYGVKD, per germline. The ends were cut back, 2 bases at V and 5 bases at J, with 18 bases in the middle. This CDR3 spans 16 amino acids. The CDR3 DNA sequence: TGTGCCATCAGTGAGCAGTCCCGAGCGGGGCTGACTGAAGCTTTCTTT. Amino acid sequence: CAISEQSRAGLTEAFF.

In DNA form, the CDR3 reads TGCAGCGTTGAAGATGGAGGATCCCGGCCCACCGGGGAGCTGTTTTTT. Translation gives CSVEDGGSRPTGELFF. The J gene is TRBJ2-2, the V gene TRBV29-1, with D possibly matching TRBD2 (5 bases). Germline CDR1 is SQVTM and CDR2 is ANQGSEA. V lost 0 bases and J 4 bases, leaving 15 bases between the germline ends. This CDR3 is 16 amino acids long.

The rearrangement uses TRBV6-5 and TRBJ1-2, with 7 bases identical to TRBD1. With V trimmed by 0 bases and J by 6 bases, 13 bases remained unmatched. This CDR3 has 17 amino acids. Per the germline V gene, CDR1 is MNHEY and CDR2 is SVGAGI. The CDR3 region has the DNA TGTGCCAGCAGTTACTCGATGACAGGGTACGAATCGAATGGCTACACCTTC. Its translation is CASSYSMTGYESNGYTF.

The chain has TRBV29-1 and TRBJ2-1, with a weak D call TRBD1 (5 bases). Germline CDR1 and CDR2: SQVTM and ANQGSEA. CDR3 length: 14 amino acids. The V gene lost 1 base and the J gene lost 7 bases, with 14 bases spanning the gap. The CDR3 region has the DNA TGCAGCGTTGAAGGGAGACAGCGACGGAATGAGCAGTTCTTC. Residues: CSVEGRQRRNEQFF.

This clonotype was recorded a few times. The CDR3 region is CASSESSRGRATNEKLFF. CDR3 sequence (DNA): TGCGCCAGCAGTGAAAGCAGCAGGGGCAGGGCAACTAATGAAAAACTGTTTTTT. The rearrangement uses TRBV10-2 and TRBJ1-4; maybe TRBD1 (6 bases). The V and J ends lost 3 bases and 0 bases respectively, with 17 bases between them. Germline CDR1 reads WSHSY; CDR2 reads SAAADI. The CDR3 has 18 amino acids.

This clonotype occurred a few times. The chain couples TRBV6-5 to TRBJ2-4, with D perhaps matching TRBD2 (6 bases). V was cut by 0 bases and J by 0 bases, with 15 bases left in between. CDR3 length: 18 residues. Germline assignment: CDR1 MNHEY and CDR2 SVGAGI. The CDR3 DNA follows: TGTGCCAGCAGTTACTCTCGAAGTTGGGGACTAGCCAAAAACATTCAGTACTTC. Protein sequence: CASSYSRSWGLAKNIQYF.

The rearrangement links TRBV20-1 to TRBJ2-7, with 10 nucleotides matching TRBD2. The CDR3 loop spans 16 amino acids. Germline-derived CDR1 and CDR2 are DFQATT and SNEGSKA (reference sequence). The J segment lost 9 bases and the V segment lost 4 bases, leaving 18 bases of the junction unmatched. CDR3 bases: TGCAGTGCTACGGCCTGCAGCGGACTAGCGGCGATGGGGCAGTACTTC. This sequence encodes CSATACSGLAAMGQYF.

The chain uses TRBV28 and TRBJ1-5, with TRBD1 identical over 8 bases. J lost 3 bases, V lost 5 bases, and 24 bases had no gene match. CDR3 length: 21 residues. Germline CDR1 and CDR2: MDHEN and SYDVKM. CDR3 nucleotides: TGTGCCAGCAGTAAATTAACCGGGACAGGAGGAAACCACATCATCAATCAGCCCCAGCATTTT. The encoded protein is CASSKLTGTGGNHIINQPQHF.

This chain uses TRBV20-1 with TRBJ1-2; D call uncertain. Germline CDR1 and CDR2: DFQATT and SNEGSKA (reference sequence). The V end lost 0 bases, the J end lost 8 bases, and 10 bases lay between the germline ends. The length of the CDR3 is 12 residues. The CDR3 loop reads CSARESSDGYTF. The CDR3 DNA follows: TGCAGTGCTAGAGAGTCATCCGACGGCTACACCTTC.

This sequence joins TRBV3-1 and TRBJ2-3; 9 bases are shared with TRBD1. CDR1 LGHDT and CDR2 YNNKEL come from the germline V gene (reference sequence). The CDR3 has 16 amino acids. J lost 4 bases, V lost 1 base, and 6 bases had no gene match. The DNA for the CDR3 is TGTGCCAGCAGCCAAGTGGGGGGACAGGGAGCAGATACGCAGTATTTT. Translated: CASSQVGGQGADTQYF.

Details on this clonotype: The junction departs from the called germline gene at one end, perhaps through a read error. The chain links TRBV25-1 to TRBJ1-2; 7 bases are shared with TRBD1. From germline, CDR1 is MGHDK and CDR2 SYGVNS. The CDR3 runs to 13 residues. The CDR3 here is CAGSDRDNYGYTF. CDR3 DNA sequence: TGTGCCGGCAGTGACAGGGATAACTATGGCTACACCTTC.

A few counts support this clonotype. The gene calls are TRBV29-1 and TRBJ2-2; 8 positions match TRBD2. The germline CDR1 and CDR2 sequences are SQVTM and ANQGSEA. The CDR3 runs to 14 residues. Trimming took 7 bases from V and 2 from J; bases not matched to a gene: 6. CDR3 residues: CSARGTSNTGELFF. The CDR3 coding sequence is TGCAGCGCTCGAGGGACTAGTAACACCGGGGAGCTGTTTTTT.

This clonotype was seen more than once but under ten times. The V gene is TRBV3-1, the J gene TRBJ2-7; D is possibly TRBD1 (5 bases). In germline, CDR1 is LGHDT, CDR2 YNNKEL (reference sequence). This CDR3 has 16 amino acids. Trimming took off 0 bases at V and 0 bases at J, with 12 bases between the two ends. The CDR3 reads CASSQDPLGASYEQYF. The CDR3 DNA is TGTGCCAGCAGCCAAGACCCCTTAGGGGCCTCCTACGAGCAGTACTTC.

The chain recombines TRBV20-1 with TRBJ2-5, with 11 nucleotides matching TRBD2. The DNA end favors TRBJ2-7, so the J call may be wrong. Germline assignment: CDR1 DFQATT and CDR2 SNEGSKA (reference sequence). The CDR3 totals 14 residues. DNA for the CDR3: TGCAGTGCTTTGCGGACTAGCGGGTATTACGAGCAGTACTTC. Amino acids: CSALRTSGYYEQYF.

This clonotype was counted a few times. The chain links TRBV29-1 to TRBJ1-2; D call uncertain. The CDR3 has 11 residues. V was clipped by 3 bases and J by 4 bases, with 6 bases between them. CDR1 is SQVTM, CDR2 ANQGSEA, per germline. Here the CDR3 reads CSVDFGYGYTF. DNA for the CDR3: TGCAGCGTTGATTTCGGCTATGGCTACACCTTC.

This clonotype occurred many times. This sequence joins TRBV4-3 and TRBJ2-6; unclear D gene. CDR3 length: 14 amino acids. V was pared by 6 bases and J by 0 bases, with 6 bases between. The germline V gene has CDR1 LGHNA and CDR2 YSLEER. CDR3 in amino acids: CASSQDSGANVLTF. The CDR3 DNA is TGCGCCAGCAGTCAGGACTCTGGGGCCAACGTCCTGACTTTC.

V usage is TRBV7-8 and J usage is TRBJ2-1; 9 bases line up with TRBD2. From germline, CDR1 is SGHVS and CDR2 FQNEAQ. The V segment lost 2 bases and the J segment 4 bases; nucleotides outside the gene matches: 6. The CDR3 consists of 16 residues. The CDR3 here is CASSLWRAGGYNEQFF. The CDR3 DNA follows: TGTGCCAGCAGCTTATGGAGGGCGGGAGGGTACAATGAGCAGTTCTTC.

The table lists this clonotype with a few counts. The chain links TRBV12-3 or TRBV12-4 to TRBJ2-7, with 7 bases that match TRBD2. After removal of 7 bases from V and 2 bases from J, the junction contained 8 bases not matched to a gene. This CDR3 region has 14 residues. The CDR3 protein is CASNAAGPPYEQYF. Written as DNA, the CDR3 is TGTGCCAGCAATGCAGCGGGACCTCCCTACGAGCAGTACTTC.

This chain uses TRBV13 with TRBJ2-7, with D hard to call. The V and J ends lost 4 bases and 5 bases respectively, with 12 bases between them. The CDR3 has 13 amino acids. Germline CDR1 PRHDT, CDR2 FYEKMQ (reference sequence). CDR3 sequence (DNA): TGTGCCAGCAGCTCCTCCCACATAGACGAGCAGTACTTC. As protein: CASSSSHIDEQYF.

Of note for this clonotype: No DNA is shown, since the ends of the CDR3 on it are uncertain; the CDR3 is the one TCRdb lists. The gene calls are TRBV4-1 and TRBJ2-7; the table gives TRBD2 as D, unverified against the DNA. The germline gives CDR1 MGHRA, CDR2 YSYEKL. The CDR3 totals 15 residues, both ends included. The CDR3 sequence is CASSQVASGSYEQCF.

For this clonotype: Compared with germline, one end of the junction differs, possibly owing to a read error. Written as DNA, the CDR3 is TGTGCCAGCAGGCGCCAGGGGGACACTGAAGCTTCCTTT. Protein sequence: CASRRQGDTEASF. The chain has TRBV13 and TRBJ1-1; 7 nucleotides line up with TRBD1. CDR3 length: 13 amino acids. Germline lookup yields CDR1 PRHDT and CDR2 FYEKMQ (reference sequence).

This clonotype was observed a single time. The genes are TRBV10-3 and TRBJ2-5; no firm D call. The ends were cut back, 2 bases at V and 14 bases at J, with 18 bases in the middle. Germline-derived CDR1 and CDR2 are ENHRY and SYGVKD. The CDR3 is 13 amino acids. The CDR3 spells CAISEGSTYEHYF. CDR3 bases: TGTGCCATCAGTGAGGGGTCTACGTACGAGCATTACTTC.

This chain connects TRBV4-3 to TRBJ1-4, with D perhaps TRBD1 (6 bases). CDR3 size: 16 residues. Germline loops: CDR1 LGHNA, CDR2 YSLEER. Trimming removed 3 bases from V and 1 base from J, with 12 bases in between. The CDR3 spells CASSHRPGQTNEKLFF. The CDR3, as DNA: TGCGCCAGCAGCCACCGCCCGGGACAAACTAATGAAAAACTGTTTTTT.

The CDR3 bases are TGCAGCGTTGAAGGGACTAGCGAAACTACTGAGCAGTTCTTC. Translated, it gives CSVEGTSETTEQFF. The chain links TRBV29-1 to TRBJ2-1, with TRBD2 matching 9 bases. The CDR3 runs 14 residues. CDR1 is SQVTM and CDR2 is ANQGSEA in the germline V gene. V was clipped by 1 base and J by 9 bases; unmatched bases: 7.